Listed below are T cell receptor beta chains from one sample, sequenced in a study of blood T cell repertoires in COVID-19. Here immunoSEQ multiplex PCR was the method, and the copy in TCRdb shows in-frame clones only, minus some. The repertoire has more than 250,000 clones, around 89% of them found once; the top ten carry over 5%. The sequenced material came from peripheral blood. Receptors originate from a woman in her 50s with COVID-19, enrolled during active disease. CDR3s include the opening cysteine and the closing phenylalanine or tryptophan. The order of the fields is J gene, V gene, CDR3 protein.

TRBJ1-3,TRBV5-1,CASSLGITSGNTIYF
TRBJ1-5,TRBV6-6,CASSYPTGSNQPQHF
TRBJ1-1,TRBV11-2,CASSPAGLIQYTEAFF
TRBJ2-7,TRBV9,CASSVEINSYEQYF
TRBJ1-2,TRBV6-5,CASSSGTGYTF
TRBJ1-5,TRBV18,CASSLMGGVQPQHF
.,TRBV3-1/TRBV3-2,CASSHLAGTSEQYF
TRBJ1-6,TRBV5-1,CASSLEGFRGNNSPLHF
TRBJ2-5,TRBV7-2,CASSLAGSRETQYF
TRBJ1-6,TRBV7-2,CSSSPQGSNSPLHF
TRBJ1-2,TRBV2,CASRGGGSGYTF
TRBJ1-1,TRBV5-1,CASSPLVQGAGAFF
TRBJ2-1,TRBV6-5,CASSRTRAGGNEQFF
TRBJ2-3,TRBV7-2,CASSVTSGRSTDTQYF
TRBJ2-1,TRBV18,CASSRWTSGLSSYNEQFF
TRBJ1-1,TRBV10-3,CAISKTGDTEAFF
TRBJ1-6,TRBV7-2,CASSRTGGGSSYNSPLHF
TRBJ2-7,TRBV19,CASSPTSAYEQYF
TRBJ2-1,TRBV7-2,CASSFPGYAGAYNEQFF
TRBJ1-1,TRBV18,CASSPRTGEGTEAFF
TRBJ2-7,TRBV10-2,CASSSSLFYEQYF
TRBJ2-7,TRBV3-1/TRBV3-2,CASSPILAGGPKEQYF
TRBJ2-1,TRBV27,CASRQSGNHNEQFF
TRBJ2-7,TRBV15,CATSSSGIPIKQYF
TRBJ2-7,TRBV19,CASSPAGGVNEQYF
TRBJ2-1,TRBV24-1,CATSDLGLASEQFF
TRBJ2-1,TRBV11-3,CASSLRTSEGGEQFF
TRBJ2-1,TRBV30,CAWIRGTSSYNEQFF
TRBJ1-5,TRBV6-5,CASSYSRGQPQHF
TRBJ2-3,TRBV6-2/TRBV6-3,CASSSLGQGRRDTQYF
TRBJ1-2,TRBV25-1,CASSARGGRVGYTF
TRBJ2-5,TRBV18,CASSPIWATPQETQYF
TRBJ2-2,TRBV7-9,CASSLKSGRSGELFF
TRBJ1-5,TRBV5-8,CASSLLGQGSDQPQHF